This T cell receptor (beta chain) stems from a study of blood T cell repertoires in COVID-19. The wider study: Samples representing acute and convalescent COVID-19 were sourced from the United States, Italy and Spain. Nucleic acid was either cDNA or gDNA, and it came from T cells, B-cell-depleted T cells, or PBMCs.

Germline V gene data show CDR1 as SGHRS and CDR2 as YFSETQ. This CDR3 has 15 amino acids. The germline V and J ends were trimmed by 0 bases and 5 bases, with 9 bases remaining between them. In the source study's methods: Nucleated cell number was recorded as an estimate derived from reference gene primer amplification. Data came from immunoSEQ multiplex PCR; TCRdb stores just in-frame clones and leaves some out. V, J and clone size were drawn from that table, and D and trimming were deduced from the DNA. This table holds around 240,000 clones, 65% to 90% found once. This clone came up a few times. Other nucleotide sequences from this sample produce the same CDR3.

The receptor's source is a woman aged 40 to 50 who had recovered from COVID-19. The sample taken for sequencing was peripheral blood. This chain joins TRBV5-1 and TRBJ1-6; possible D gene TRBD1, 5 bases. In DNA form, the CDR3 reads TGCGCCAGCAGCTTGGACAGGATTAATAATTCACCCCTCCACTTT. This codes for CASSLDRINNSPLHF.